This section outlines one TCR beta chain sequence together with its context. What it binds is unknown. Other DNA sequences in this sample translate to the same CDR3. This sample was taken from a study of beta chain features in type 1 diabetes. Study at large: In all, 107,917,701 sorted cells from all samples were analyzed. General observations from the study: The naive, central memory and Treg TCRB repertoires showed an apparent similarity that was greater among patients than among healthy donors.

Expressed TCRB transcripts were sequenced, since all the RNA that had been isolated was reverse transcribed. Profiling relied on immunoSEQ multiplex PCR, and the TCRdb table lists in-frame clones only, not all of them. The table records 250,000 or so clones, less than 35% of them present only once. Purities in excess of 98% were seen in all sorted populations. CDR3 size: 11 residues. Germline CDR1 and CDR2: GTSNPN and SVGIG (reference sequence). With 3 bases removed from V and 3 bases from J, the gap between germline ends came to 3 bases. This clonotype was obtained from a man younger than 45 in good health. Sequenced: central memory CD4+ T cells from blood. V and J are TRBV30 and TRBJ1-3; D uncertain. The CDR3 DNA reads TGTGCCTGGAGCAGTGGAAACACCATATATTTT. Residues: CAWSSGNTIYF.